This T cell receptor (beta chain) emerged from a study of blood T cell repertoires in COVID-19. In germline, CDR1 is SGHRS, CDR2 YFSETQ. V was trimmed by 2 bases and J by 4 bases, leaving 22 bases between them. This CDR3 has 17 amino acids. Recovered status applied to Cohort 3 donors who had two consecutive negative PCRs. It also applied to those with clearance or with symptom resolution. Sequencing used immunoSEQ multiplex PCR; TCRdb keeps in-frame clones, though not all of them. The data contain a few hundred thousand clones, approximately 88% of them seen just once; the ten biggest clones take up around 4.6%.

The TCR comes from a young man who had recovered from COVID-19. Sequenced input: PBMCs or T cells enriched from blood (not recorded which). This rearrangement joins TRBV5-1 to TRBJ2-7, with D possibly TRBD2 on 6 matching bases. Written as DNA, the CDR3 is TGCGCCAGCAGCTTTCAGACAGCCCGACGGGGGAAATACGAGCAGTACTTC. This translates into CASSFQTARRGKYEQYF. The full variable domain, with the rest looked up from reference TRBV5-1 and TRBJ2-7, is KAGVTQTPRYLIKTRGQQVTLSCSPISGHRSVSWYQQTPGQGLQFLFEYFSETQRNKGNFPGRFSGRQFSNSRSEMNVSTLELGDSALYLCASSFQTARRGKYEQYFGPGTRLTVT.